A selection of T cell receptor beta chains follows, all from one sample in a study of T cells after yellow fever vaccination. A single record per CDR3 protein comes from TCRdb applying MiXCR to the 5' RACE reads. The profile shows some 560,000 distinct CDR3 sequences, 15% to 20% of them singletons. Material: PBMCs, obtained 15 days after the yellow fever booster vaccination. These receptors all stem from a young man who received the YFV17D yellow fever vaccine. Each CDR3 is given with its conserved first and last residue. Fields, in order: J gene, V gene, clone size, D gene, CDR3 DNA, CDR3 protein. A D gene is named only where the DNA matches it firmly. Clone size is not always given. Where it is, it says once, few, many or a class for expanded clones.

j_call: TRBJ1-1
v_call: TRBV5-1
clone_size: few
d_call: NA
cdr3_nt: TGCGCCAGCAGGATATTTGAGACTGAAGCTTTCTTT
cdr3_aa: CASRIFETEAFF

j_call: TRBJ2-1
v_call: TRBV28
clone_size: many
d_call: TRBD1
cdr3_nt: TGTGCCAGCAGCTCCCCTGGGACAGGGGACGATTTTTATGAGCAGTTCTTC
cdr3_aa: CASSSPGTGDDFYEQFF

j_call: TRBJ2-1
v_call: TRBV19
clone_size: few
d_call: NA
cdr3_nt: TGTGCCAGTAGTATTTTGCGGTCGGGGCATGAGCAGTTCTTC
cdr3_aa: CASSILRSGHEQFF

j_call: TRBJ1-5
v_call: TRBV3-1
clone_size: NA
d_call: NA
cdr3_nt: TGTGCCTCGGGGGGCACTAATCAGCCCCAGCATTTT
cdr3_aa: CASGGTNQPQHF

j_call: TRBJ2-1
v_call: TRBV19
clone_size: few
d_call: TRBD2
cdr3_nt: TGTGCCAGTATTGGGGACTATTACAATGAGCAGTTCTTC
cdr3_aa: CASIGDYYNEQFF

j_call: TRBJ2-2
v_call: TRBV4-3
clone_size: few
d_call: TRBD1
cdr3_nt: TGCGCCAGCAGCCAGACCCCGGGACAGAGGAACACCGGGGAGCTGTTTTTT
cdr3_aa: CASSQTPGQRNTGELFF

j_call: TRBJ2-5
v_call: TRBV7-2
clone_size: few
d_call: NA
cdr3_nt: TGTGCCAGCAGCGTTGCGATGAGGGGTGAGACCCAGTACTTC
cdr3_aa: CASSVAMRGETQYF

j_call: TRBJ2-1
v_call: TRBV27
clone_size: NA
d_call: TRBD2
cdr3_nt: TGTGCCAGCAGTTTTTCTCTAGCGGCAGCCTACAATGAGCAGTTCTTC
cdr3_aa: CASSFSLAAAYNEQFF

j_call: TRBJ2-7
v_call: TRBV25-1
clone_size: NA
d_call: NA
cdr3_nt: TGTGCGACCCGGACTCCGGGCTACGAGCAGTACTTC
cdr3_aa: CATRTPGYEQYF

j_call: TRBJ2-5
v_call: TRBV5-1
clone_size: NA
d_call: NA
cdr3_nt: TGCGCCAGCAGCTTGAATTCCCCGGGGGAGACCCAGTACTTC
cdr3_aa: CASSLNSPGETQYF

j_call: TRBJ2-3
v_call: TRBV12-3/TRBV12-4
clone_size: few
d_call: TRBD2
cdr3_nt: TGTGCCAGCAGACGACCCGCTAGCGGGAGTGGCACAGATACGCAGTATTTT
cdr3_aa: CASRRPASGSGTDTQYF

j_call: TRBJ2-7
v_call: TRBV5-1
clone_size: few
d_call: NA
cdr3_nt: TGCGCCAGCAGACCCCAGGGGAACCAGGTGGACGAGCAGTACTTC
cdr3_aa: CASRPQGNQVDEQYF

j_call: TRBJ2-1
v_call: TRBV20-1
clone_size: once
d_call: NA
cdr3_nt: TGCAGTGCAAGAGAGACAGTACCGGGGTACAATGAGCAGTTCTTC
cdr3_aa: CSARETVPGYNEQFF

j_call: TRBJ2-3
v_call: TRBV12-3/TRBV12-4
clone_size: few
d_call: NA
cdr3_nt: TGTGCCAGCAACGGGATTACTCTAGATACGCAGTATTTT
cdr3_aa: CASNGITLDTQYF

j_call: TRBJ2-1
v_call: TRBV10-3
clone_size: NA
d_call: NA
cdr3_nt: TGTGCCATCAGTGTGGAGAATGAGCAGTTCTTC
cdr3_aa: CAISVENEQFF

j_call: TRBJ2-2
v_call: TRBV10-3
clone_size: NA
d_call: TRBD2
cdr3_nt: TGTGCCATCAGTGGTGGCGGACCGGGACTAGCGGGAACGAACACCGGGGAGCTGTTTTTT
cdr3_aa: CAISGGGPGLAGTNTGELFF

j_call: TRBJ2-1
v_call: TRBV29-1
clone_size: NA
d_call: TRBD1
cdr3_nt: TGCAGCGTCCTTAGGGGGCTTCACTCCTACAATGAGCAGTTCTTC
cdr3_aa: CSVLRGLHSYNEQFF

j_call: TRBJ2-1
v_call: TRBV9
clone_size: few
d_call: TRBD2
cdr3_nt: TGTGCCAGCAGCGAGCGGACTAGCGGGGGGAGTGAGCAGTTCTTC
cdr3_aa: CASSERTSGGSEQFF

j_call: TRBJ1-1
v_call: TRBV27
clone_size: NA
d_call: TRBD1
cdr3_nt: TGTGCCAGCAGTTTTCGCAGGGGGACTGAAGCTTTCTTT
cdr3_aa: CASSFRRGTEAFF

j_call: TRBJ2-2
v_call: TRBV5-1
clone_size: NA
d_call: NA
cdr3_nt: TGCGCCAGCAGCCCTCTAGGCGACACCGGGGAGCTGTTTTTT
cdr3_aa: CASSPLGDTGELFF

j_call: TRBJ2-7
v_call: TRBV15
clone_size: few
d_call: TRBD1
cdr3_nt: TGTGCCACCAGCAGAGTCCGGACAGGTCGCTACGAGCAGTACTTC
cdr3_aa: CATSRVRTGRYEQYF

j_call: TRBJ1-1
v_call: TRBV12-3/TRBV12-4
clone_size: NA
d_call: NA
cdr3_nt: TGTGCCAGCAGCCGGGGGGTGACTGAAGCTTTCTTT
cdr3_aa: CASSRGVTEAFF

j_call: TRBJ2-2
v_call: TRBV7-2
clone_size: NA
d_call: TRBD2
cdr3_nt: TGTGCCAGCAGCTCAGGGACTAGCGGGAGTGCCGGGGAGCTGTTTTTT
cdr3_aa: CASSSGTSGSAGELFF

j_call: TRBJ2-3
v_call: TRBV5-6
clone_size: NA
d_call: TRBD2
cdr3_nt: TGTGCCAGCAGCTCCACCGGGGGGGCCAGGGAGGTGGCAGATACGCAGTATTTT
cdr3_aa: CASSSTGGAREVADTQYF

j_call: TRBJ2-7
v_call: TRBV21-1
clone_size: NA
d_call: NA
cdr3_nt: TGTGCCAGCAGCAAAATCGCCCGGCGGGCTACTGAGCAGTACTTC
cdr3_aa: CASSKIARRATEQYF

j_call: TRBJ2-2
v_call: TRBV11-2
clone_size: NA
d_call: NA
cdr3_nt: TGTGCCAGCAGCTTAGTAGGGGTCCGGGTGGTGTCCGGGGAGCTGTTTTTT
cdr3_aa: CASSLVGVRVVSGELFF